The rows below give T cell receptor beta chains drawn from one sample of a study of identical twins. TCRdb analysed the 5' RACE reads with MiXCR anew, one entry per CDR3 protein. The table records 450,000 or so distinct CDR3 sequences, approximately 25% of them present only once. These data are also associated with another study on T cells expressing NK-cell markers.

The specimen sequenced was CD4+ T cells sorted from blood. Receptors originate from a woman younger than 30 in good health. The CDR3 runs from the conserved cysteine through the conserved F or W. D genes are given only for firm matches. Expanded clones get a size class; other rows say once, few or many, or leave the size out.

.	.	TRBV7-2	TRBJ2-1	CASGFFGEQFF	TGTGCCAGCGGATTTTTTGGTGAGCAGTTCTTC
.	.	TRBV4-3	TRBJ2-1	CASSLVTYNEQFF	TGCGCCAGCAGCCTCGTAACCTACAATGAGCAGTTCTTC
few	.	TRBV9	TRBJ2-1	CASSPTGSYNEQFF	TGTGCCAGCAGTCCGACGGGGTCCTACAATGAGCAGTTCTTC
.	.	TRBV10-3	TRBJ2-7	CAIRSGTVDEQYF	TGTGCCATCAGATCCGGGACGGTGGACGAGCAGTACTTC
many	.	TRBV7-8	TRBJ2-5	CASSLKGTSYQETQYF	TGTGCCAGCAGCTTAAAGGGAACGTCGTACCAAGAGACCCAGTACTTC
few	.	TRBV25-1	TRBJ2-2	CASSGLQDSTGELFF	TGTGCCAGCAGTGGTCTACAGGATTCCACCGGGGAGCTGTTTTTT
.	TRBD1	TRBV7-2	TRBJ1-3	CASSRAGGGYGNTIYF	TGTGCCAGCAGCCGGGCAGGGGGCGGATATGGAAACACCATATATTTT
.	.	TRBV4-3	TRBJ2-5	CASSQDRASLRTQYF	TGCGCCAGCAGCCAAGATAGGGCCTCGCTCAGGACCCAGTACTTC
.	TRBD1	TRBV20-1	TRBJ2-7	CSARAPGQGIYEQYF	TGCAGTGCTAGGGCACCGGGACAGGGGATATACGAGCAGTACTTC
few	.	TRBV7-9	TRBJ1-2	CASSYTGTANPYGYTF	TGTGCCAGCAGCTACACCGGGACCGCCAACCCTTATGGCTACACCTTC
.	TRBD1	TRBV20-1	TRBJ2-7	CSARSGTGVSEQYF	TGCAGTGCTAGATCCGGGACAGGGGTTTCCGAGCAGTACTTC
.	TRBD1	TRBV14	TRBJ2-2	CASSPGRGRFTGELFF	TGTGCCAGCAGCCCTGGTAGGGGGCGCTTCACCGGGGAGCTGTTTTTT
.	TRBD1	TRBV5-1	TRBJ1-5	CASSLGTGRGQPQHF	TGCGCCAGCAGCTTGGGGACAGGGAGAGGTCAGCCCCAGCATTTT
few	.	TRBV12-3/TRBV12-4	TRBJ2-2	CASRSGTPNTGELFF	TGTGCCAGCAGATCCGGGACACCGAACACCGGGGAGCTGTTTTTT
.	TRBD2	TRBV4-3	TRBJ2-3	CASSQDRTSGSFDTQYF	TGCGCCAGCAGCCAAGATAGAACTAGCGGGAGTTTCGATACGCAGTATTTT
few	TRBD2	TRBV20-1	TRBJ2-7	CSAPMTSGGTYEQYF	TGCAGTGCTCCCATGACTAGCGGGGGGACCTACGAGCAGTACTTC
.	.	TRBV7-9	TRBJ2-3	CAPGSPPGRTDTQYF	TGTGCCCCTGGGTCTCCCCCGGGACGCACAGATACGCAGTATTTT